One TCR beta chain is described in this entry. Trimming cost V 6 bases and J 3 bases; bases outside gene matches: 6. Germline loops: CDR1 MNHEY, CDR2 SMNVEV (reference sequence). There are 15 residues in the CDR3. Original data processing: It was from reference gene primer amplification that nucleated cell counts were estimated. TCRdb's copy holds only in-frame clones and misses some; the assay was immunoSEQ multiplex PCR. V and J calls and clone size are copied from that table; D and trimming were computed from the DNA. The sample shows roughly 140,000 clones, around nine tenths of them seen only once. This sample is drawn from a study of blood T cell repertoires in COVID-19. Study-wide context: PBMCs, B-cell-depleted T cells, or T cells were the source of the cDNA or gDNA that made up the material.

The chain couples TRBV27 to TRBJ2-5; 11 nucleotides match TRBD1. The sample comprised peripheral blood. This clonotype originated in a woman in her seventies with acute or convalescent COVID-19. The CDR3 nucleotides read TGTGCCAGCAGCCCGGGACAGGGGGAAAAAGAGACCCAGTACTTC. Its translation is CASSPGQGEKETQYF.